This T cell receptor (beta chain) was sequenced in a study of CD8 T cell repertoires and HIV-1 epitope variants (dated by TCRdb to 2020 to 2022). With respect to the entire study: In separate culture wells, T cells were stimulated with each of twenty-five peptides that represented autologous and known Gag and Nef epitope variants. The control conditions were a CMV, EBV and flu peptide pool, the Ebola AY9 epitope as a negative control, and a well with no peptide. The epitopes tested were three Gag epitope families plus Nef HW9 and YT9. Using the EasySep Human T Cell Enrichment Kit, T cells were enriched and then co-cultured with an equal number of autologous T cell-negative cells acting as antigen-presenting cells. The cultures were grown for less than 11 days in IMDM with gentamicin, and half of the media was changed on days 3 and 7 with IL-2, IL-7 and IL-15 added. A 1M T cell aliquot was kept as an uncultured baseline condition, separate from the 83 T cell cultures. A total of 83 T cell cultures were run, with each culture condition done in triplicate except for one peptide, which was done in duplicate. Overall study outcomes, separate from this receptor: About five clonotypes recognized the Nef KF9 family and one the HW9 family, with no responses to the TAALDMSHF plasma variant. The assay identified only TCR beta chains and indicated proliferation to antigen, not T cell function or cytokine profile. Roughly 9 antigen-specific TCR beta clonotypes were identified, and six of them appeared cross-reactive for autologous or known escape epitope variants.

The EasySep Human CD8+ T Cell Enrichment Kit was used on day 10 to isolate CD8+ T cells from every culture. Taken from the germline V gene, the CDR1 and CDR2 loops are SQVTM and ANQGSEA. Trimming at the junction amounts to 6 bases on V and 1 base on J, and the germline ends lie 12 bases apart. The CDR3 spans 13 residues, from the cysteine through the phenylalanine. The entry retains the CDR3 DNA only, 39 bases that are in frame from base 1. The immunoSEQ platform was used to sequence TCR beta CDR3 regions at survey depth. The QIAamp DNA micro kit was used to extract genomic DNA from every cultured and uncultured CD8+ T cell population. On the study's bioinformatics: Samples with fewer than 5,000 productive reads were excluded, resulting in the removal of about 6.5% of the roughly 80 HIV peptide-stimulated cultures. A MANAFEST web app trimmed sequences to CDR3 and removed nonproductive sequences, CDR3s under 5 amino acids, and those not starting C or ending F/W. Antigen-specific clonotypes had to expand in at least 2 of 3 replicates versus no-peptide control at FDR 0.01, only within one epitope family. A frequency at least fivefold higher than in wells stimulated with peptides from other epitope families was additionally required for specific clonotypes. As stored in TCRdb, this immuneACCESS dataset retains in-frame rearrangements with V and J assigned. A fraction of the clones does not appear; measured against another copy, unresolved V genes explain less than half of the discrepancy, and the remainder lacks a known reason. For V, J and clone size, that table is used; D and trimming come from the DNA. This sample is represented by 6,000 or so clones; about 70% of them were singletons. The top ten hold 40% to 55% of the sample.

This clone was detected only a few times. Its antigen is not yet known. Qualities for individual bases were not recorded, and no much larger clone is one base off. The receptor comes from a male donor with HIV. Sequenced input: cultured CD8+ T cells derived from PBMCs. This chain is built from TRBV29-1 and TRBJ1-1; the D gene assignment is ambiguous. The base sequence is TGCAGCGTAGGACGTCCCGGGAACACTGAAGCTTTCTTT. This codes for CSVGRPGNTEAFF.